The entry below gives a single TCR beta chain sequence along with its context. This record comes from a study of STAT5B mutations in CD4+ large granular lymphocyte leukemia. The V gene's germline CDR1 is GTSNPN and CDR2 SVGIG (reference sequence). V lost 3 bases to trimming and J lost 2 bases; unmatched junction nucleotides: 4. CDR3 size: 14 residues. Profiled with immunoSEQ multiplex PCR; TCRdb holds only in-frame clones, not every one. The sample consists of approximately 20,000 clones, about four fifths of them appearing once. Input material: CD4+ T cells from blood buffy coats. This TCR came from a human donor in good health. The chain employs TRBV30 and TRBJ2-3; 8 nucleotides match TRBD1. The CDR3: CAWRTGGVTDTQYF. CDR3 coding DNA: TGTGCCTGGAGAACAGGGGGAGTCACAGATACGCAGTATTTT.